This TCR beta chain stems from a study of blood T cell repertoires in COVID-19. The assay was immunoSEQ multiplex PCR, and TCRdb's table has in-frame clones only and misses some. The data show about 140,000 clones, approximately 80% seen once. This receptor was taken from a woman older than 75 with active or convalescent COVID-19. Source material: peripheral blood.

DNA for the CDR3: TGTGCCAGCAGGATGACAGGGGCCTACGAGCAGTACTTC. It codes for CASRMTGAYEQYF. This chain links TRBV2 with TRBJ2-7, with TRBD1 matching 8 bases. Germline lookup yields CDR1 SNHLY and CDR2 FYNNEI. Unmatched junction bases numbered 3, after V lost 6 bases and J lost 2 bases. The length of the CDR3 is 13 residues.